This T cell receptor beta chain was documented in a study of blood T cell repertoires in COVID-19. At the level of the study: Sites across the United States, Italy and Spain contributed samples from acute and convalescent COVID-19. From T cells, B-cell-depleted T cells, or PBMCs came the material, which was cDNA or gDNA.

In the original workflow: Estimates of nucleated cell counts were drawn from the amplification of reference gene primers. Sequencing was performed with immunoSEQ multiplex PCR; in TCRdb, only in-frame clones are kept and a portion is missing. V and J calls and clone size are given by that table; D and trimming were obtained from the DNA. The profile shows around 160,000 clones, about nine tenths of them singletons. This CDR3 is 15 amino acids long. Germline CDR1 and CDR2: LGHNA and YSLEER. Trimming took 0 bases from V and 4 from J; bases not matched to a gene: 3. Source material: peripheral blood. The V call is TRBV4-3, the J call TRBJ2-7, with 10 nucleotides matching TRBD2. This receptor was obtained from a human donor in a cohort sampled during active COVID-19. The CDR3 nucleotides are TGCGCCAGCAGCCAAGAACTAGCGGGGATTTACGAGCAGTACTTC. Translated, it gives CASSQELAGIYEQYF.